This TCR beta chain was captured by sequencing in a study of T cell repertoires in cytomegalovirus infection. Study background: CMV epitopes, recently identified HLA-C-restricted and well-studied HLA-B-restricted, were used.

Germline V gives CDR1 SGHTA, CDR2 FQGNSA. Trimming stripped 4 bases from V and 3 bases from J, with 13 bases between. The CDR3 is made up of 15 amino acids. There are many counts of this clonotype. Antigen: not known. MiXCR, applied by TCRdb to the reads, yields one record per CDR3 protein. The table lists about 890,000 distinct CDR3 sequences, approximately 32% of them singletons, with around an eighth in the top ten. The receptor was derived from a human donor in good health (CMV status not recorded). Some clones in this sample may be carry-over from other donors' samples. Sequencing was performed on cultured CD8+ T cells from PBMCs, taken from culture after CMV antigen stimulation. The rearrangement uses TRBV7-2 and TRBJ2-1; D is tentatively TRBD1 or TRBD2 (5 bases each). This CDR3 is CASSWGPSLYNEQFF. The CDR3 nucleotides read TGTGCCAGCAGCTGGGGACCCAGTCTCTACAATGAGCAGTTCTTC. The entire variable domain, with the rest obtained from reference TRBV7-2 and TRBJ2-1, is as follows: GAGVSQSPSNKVTEKGKDVELRCDPISGHTALYWYRQSLGQGLEFLIYFQGNSAPDKSGLPSDRFSAERTGGSVSTLTIQRTQQEDSAVYLCASSWGPSLYNEQFFGPGTRLTVL.